The 29 T cell receptor beta chains given below trace back to one sample, sequenced in a study of T cell changes during pregnancy in multiple sclerosis. Repertoires were generated with immunoSEQ multiplex PCR, while TCRdb's copy carries only in-frame clones and drops some. Of approximately 65,000 clones in the sample, approximately 96% were seen once. Sequencing was performed on CD8+ T cells from peripheral blood mononuclear cells, taken after pregnancy. The source of these receptors is a female donor with multiple sclerosis, enrolled in a pregnancy study.

V and J are TRBV6-4 and TRBJ1-2; 7 bases match TRBD1. Losses at the gene ends were 7 bases for V and 0 bases for J; bases not matched to a gene: 2. The germline V gene encodes CDR1 MRHNA and CDR2 SNTAGT. The length of the CDR3 is 13 residues. CDR3 DNA sequence: TGTGCCAGCACGGGACAGCCTAACTATGGCTACACCTTC. This encodes CASTGQPNYGYTF.

V and J are TRBV27 and TRBJ2-1; D is perhaps TRBD1 (9 bases). Germline CDR1 and CDR2: MNHEY and SMNVEV (reference sequence). CDR3 length: 16 amino acids. Deletions cut 3 bases from V and 7 bases from J, with 19 bases between. For the CDR3, the DNA is TGTGCCAGCAGTTTCCCTCCGGGGGGGACAGGGAATGAGCAGTTCTTC. This encodes CASSFPPGGTGNEQFF.

The rearrangement links TRBV27 to TRBJ2-3; TRBD2 matches at 8 bases. J gave up 5 bases and V 4 bases, and 8 bases lay outside the gene matches. The CDR3 runs 15 residues. Germline CDR1 is MNHEY and CDR2 is SMNVEV (reference sequence). The CDR3 loop is CASSSVTSGRDTQYF. CDR3 nucleotide sequence: TGTGCCAGCAGTTCGGTAACTAGCGGTAGAGATACGCAGTATTTT.

The chain carries TRBV15 and TRBJ2-1; 7 bases are a match to TRBD1. Germline V gene data show CDR1 as LNHNV and CDR2 as YYDKDF (reference sequence). V was clipped by 2 bases and J by 8 bases; unmatched bases: 9. The CDR3 covers 15 residues. The DNA of the CDR3 is TGTGCCACCAGCAGACCGAGCACAGGGGTCGATGAGCAGTTCTTC. Translating gives CATSRPSTGVDEQFF.

The V call is TRBV19, the J call TRBJ2-1, with TRBD2 identical over 12 bases. The CDR3 has 14 residues. V was pared by 3 bases and J by 7 bases, with 1 base of the junction left unmatched. Germline assignment: CDR1 LNHDA and CDR2 SQIVND (reference sequence). CDR3 DNA: TGTGCCAGTAGTATGGGGACTAGCGGGAATGAGCAGTTCTTC. Amino acid sequence: CASSMGTSGNEQFF.

The rearrangement joins TRBV28 to TRBJ2-2, with TRBD1 matching 10 bases. With 5 bases clipped from V and 6 bases from J, the junction kept 3 bases outside the gene matches. Germline V gives CDR1 MDHEN, CDR2 SYDVKM. The CDR3 has 14 amino acids. The CDR3 DNA reads TGTGCCAGCAGTGCCGGGACAGGGGCCGGGGAGCTGTTTTTT. Translated: CASSAGTGAGELFF.

This rearrangement joins TRBV19 to TRBJ1-1; TRBD1 matches 7 bases. The CDR3 extends over 14 amino acids. The V gene's germline CDR1 is LNHDA and CDR2 SQIVND (reference sequence). V trimming: 7 bases; J trimming: 4 bases; junction bases outside the gene matches: 9. The CDR3 loop is CASIMTGLGTEAFF. The DNA for the CDR3 is TGTGCCAGTATCATGACAGGGCTGGGCACTGAAGCTTTCTTT.

The chain couples TRBV4-3 to TRBJ2-3, with TRBD2 as a possible D gene (6 bases). The CDR3 runs 21 residues. The V end was cut by 0 bases, the J end by 1 base, with 26 bases between. Germline values: CDR1 LGHNA, CDR2 YSLEER. For the CDR3, the DNA is TGCGCCAGCAGCCAAGATCTGGAGGGAACTAGGCCACTTCTCGGCACAGATACGCAGTATTTT. Translated: CASSQDLEGTRPLLGTDTQYF.

This chain links TRBV19 with TRBJ2-4, with D unresolved. V shed 11 bases and J shed 4 bases, with 15 bases lying between them. Germline V lookup: CDR1 LNHDA, CDR2 SQIVND (reference sequence). The CDR3 covers 13 residues. CDR3 nucleotides: TGTGCCGCGGCGCCAGACGAGAAAAACATTCAGTACTTC. Translation gives CAAAPDEKNIQYF.

CDR3 in amino acids: CASSRDREFYEQYF. The CDR3 DNA is TGCGCCAGCAGTCGGGACAGGGAATTCTACGAGCAGTACTTC. The gene calls are TRBV5-1 and TRBJ2-7; the match to TRBD1 covers 9 bases. Unmatched junction bases numbered 6, after V lost 5 bases and J lost 3 bases. This CDR3 is built from 14 residues. CDR1 and CDR2 (germline): SGHRS, YFSETQ.

The chain uses TRBV5-5 and TRBJ2-2; D is unresolved. CDR1 SGHKS and CDR2 YYEKEE come from the germline V gene (reference sequence). Trimming pared 4 bases from V and 6 bases from J, leaving 7 bases between. The length of the CDR3 is 12 residues. The CDR3, as DNA: TGTGCCAGCAGCCCGTTTTCCGGGGAGCTGTTTTTT. Translated, it gives CASSPFSGELFF.

This chain joins TRBV19 and TRBJ2-7, with D maybe TRBD1 (6 bases). The CDR3 is 15 residues long. The V end was cut by 3 bases, the J end by 7 bases, with 19 bases between. Germline-derived CDR1 and CDR2 are LNHDA and SQIVND (reference sequence). CDR3 in DNA: TGTGCCAGTAGTATCGGTGGCAGGGGCCTGGGGGAGCAGTACTTC. Encoded protein: CASSIGGRGLGEQYF.

This chain joins TRBV7-6 and TRBJ1-5; maybe TRBD1 (5 bases). V dropped 5 bases and J dropped 5 bases, with 16 bases sitting between them. The CDR3 length is 15 residues. CDR1 and CDR2 from the germline V gene are SGHVS and FNYEAQ. CDR3: CASSLYGREDQPQHF. The CDR3 region has the DNA TGTGCCAGCAGCCTCTATGGCAGGGAGGATCAGCCCCAGCATTTT.

For the CDR3, the DNA is TGTGCCAGCAGGGGGGGAGTCGCGAGCAATCAGCCCCAGCATTTT. Amino acid sequence: CASRGGVASNQPQHF. The chain is built from TRBV28 and TRBJ1-5, with D possibly being TRBD1 (5 bases). Germline CDR1 and CDR2: MDHEN and SYDVKM. CDR3 length equals 15 residues. V was shortened by 6 bases and J by 1 base, with 13 bases between the two germline ends. The whole variable domain, filled in from reference TRBV28 and TRBJ1-5, reads DVKVTQSSRYLVKRTGEKVFLECVQDMDHENMFWYRQDPGLGLRLIYFSYDVKMKEKGDIPEGYSVSREKKERFSLILESASTNQTSMYLCASRGGVASNQPQHFGDGTRLSIL.

The CDR3 sequence is CASSLASSTTVNTEAFF. CDR3 nucleotide sequence: TGTGCCAGCAGCTTAGCTAGCTCAACCACCGTGAACACTGAAGCTTTCTTT. The chain joins TRBV7-9 to TRBJ1-1; D ambiguous. The CDR3 loop spans 17 amino acids. V lost 0 bases, J lost 0 bases, and 14 bases lay in between. Germline-derived CDR1 and CDR2 are SEHNR and FQNEAQ (reference sequence).

The rearrangement uses TRBV27 and TRBJ2-7; D may be TRBD2 (6 bases). The CDR3 is 16 residues long. Looked up from germline, CDR1 is MNHEY and CDR2 is SMNVEV (reference sequence). V lost 0 bases to trimming and J lost 0 bases, with 12 bases between them. In DNA form, the CDR3 reads TGTGCCAGCAGTTTATCGAGGGACTGGCTCTCCTACGAGCAGTACTTC. Translating gives CASSLSRDWLSYEQYF.

The chain links TRBV11-2 to TRBJ2-7; 8 bases are a match to TRBD2. Germline V gene lookup returns CDR1 SGHAT and CDR2 FQNNGV. After removal of 2 bases from V and 0 bases from J, the junction contained 6 bases not matched to a gene. This CDR3 has 16 amino acids. The CDR3 is CASSLLAGSSSYEQYF. The DNA of the CDR3 is TGTGCCAGCAGCTTATTAGCGGGGTCAAGCTCCTACGAGCAGTACTTC.

The chain couples TRBV18 to TRBJ1-2; tentatively, D is TRBD1 (6 bases). The germline gives CDR1 KGHSH, CDR2 LQKENI. Trimming took 2 bases from V and 3 from J, leaving 13 bases between them. This CDR3 spans 15 amino acids. The CDR3: CASSPTGGADYGYTF. In DNA form, the CDR3 reads TGTGCCAGCTCACCAACGGGGGGCGCTGACTATGGCTACACCTTC.

The V and J genes are TRBV27 and TRBJ1-1, with 7 positions matching TRBD1. V shed 5 bases and J 4 bases; nucleotides not matched to a gene: 7. Looked up from germline, CDR1 is MNHEY and CDR2 is SMNVEV (reference sequence). This CDR3 contains 14 residues. CDR3 region: CASSLGQLGTEAFF. In nucleotides, the CDR3 is TGTGCCAGCAGTCTGGGACAGTTGGGCACTGAAGCTTTCTTT.

The chain recombines TRBV19 with TRBJ2-1; 7 bases agree with TRBD2. Losses at the gene ends were 5 bases for V and 8 bases for J; bases not matched to a gene: 6. Germline lookup yields CDR1 LNHDA and CDR2 SQIVND (reference sequence). CDR3 length equals 13 residues. This chain's CDR3 is CASSLGGTDEQFF. For the CDR3, the DNA is TGTGCCAGTAGTCTGGGGGGGACTGATGAGCAGTTCTTC.

This chain links TRBV15 with TRBJ2-7, with 7 bases aligning to TRBD2. Germline CDR1 reads LNHNV; CDR2 reads YYDKDF (reference sequence). This CDR3 is 13 amino acids long. Trimming at V came to 5 bases and at J to 1 base, leaving 2 bases not matched to a gene. In nucleotides, the CDR3 is TGTGCCACCAGCGTTAGCGGGTCCTACGAGCAGTACTTC. Protein product: CATSVSGSYEQYF.

Worth noting for this clone: The junction shows a germline mismatch at one end, possibly a read error. The chain joins TRBV7-7 to TRBJ1-1; no firm D call. CDR3 length equals 13 residues. The V gene's germline CDR1 is SSHAT and CDR2 FNYEAQ (reference sequence). The CDR3 is CASSFGKNTEAFF. The CDR3 DNA follows: TGTGCTAGCAGCTTCGGGAAAAACACTGAAGCTTTCTTT.

The rearrangement links TRBV29-1 to TRBJ1-4; 9 nucleotides agree with TRBD1. The trim removed 4 bases at V and 10 bases at J, leaving 7 bases unmatched. The CDR3 is 13 residues long. Germline loops: CDR1 SQVTM, CDR2 ANQGSEA. The CDR3 loop is CSVGDRASGKLFF. CDR3 bases: TGCAGCGTTGGGGACAGGGCTTCGGGAAAACTGTTTTTT. The full variable domain, completed using reference TRBV29-1 and TRBJ1-4, is SAVISQKPSRDICQRGTSLTIQCQVDSQVTMMFWYRQQPGQSLTLIATANQGSEATYESGFVIDKFPISRPNLTFSTLTVSNMSPEDSSIYLCSVGDRASGKLFFGSGTQLSVL.

V usage is TRBV7-8 and J usage is TRBJ2-3, with 8 nucleotides matching TRBD2. The CDR3 totals 16 residues. From germline, CDR1 is SGHVS and CDR2 FQNEAQ. V was pared by 4 bases and J by 3 bases, with 9 bases of the junction left unmatched. The CDR3 is CASSWRGRPGTDTQYF. The CDR3 coding sequence is TGTGCCAGCAGCTGGCGCGGGAGGCCGGGGACAGATACGCAGTATTTT.

V gene TRBV6-5 combines with J gene TRBJ1-5; 8 bases agree with TRBD1. CDR1 and CDR2 from the germline V gene are MNHEY and SVGAGI. There are 15 residues in the CDR3. Losses at the gene ends were 5 bases for V and 9 bases for J; bases not matched to a gene: 12. CDR3 bases: TGTGCCAGCAGTGCACAGGGGGGAGTCTCAGGGCCCCAGCATTTT. Translating gives CASSAQGGVSGPQHF.

The V call is TRBV7-9, the J call TRBJ1-4, with D possibly being TRBD1 (6 bases). This CDR3 contains 14 residues. V lost 4 bases and J lost 8, with 14 bases in between. Germline-derived CDR1 and CDR2 are SEHNR and FQNEAQ (reference sequence). CDR3 in amino acids: CASSSSGTTEKLFF. The CDR3 DNA follows: TGTGCCAGCAGCTCCTCCGGGACAACGGAAAAACTGTTTTTT.

The chain carries TRBV9 and TRBJ2-1; 7 bases are a match to TRBD1. Germline V gene lookup returns CDR1 SGDLS and CDR2 YYNGEE. After removal of 0 bases from V and 5 bases from J, the junction contained 20 bases not matched to a gene. The CDR3 is made up of 20 amino acids. The DNA for the CDR3 is TGTGCCAGCAGCGTAGGGGCCCAGCCCCTAGGACAGGCGGAACACAATGAGCAGTTCTTC. It specifies CASSVGAQPLGQAEHNEQFF.

The chain links TRBV27 to TRBJ1-5; D uncertain. Per the germline V gene, CDR1 is MNHEY and CDR2 is SMNVEV (reference sequence). Trimming removed 3 bases from V and 4 bases from J, with 10 bases in between. This CDR3 has 14 residues. CDR3 nucleotides: TGTGCCAGCAGTTTGTCTGGGGAGAATCAGCCCCAGCATTTT. Its protein is CASSLSGENQPQHF.

The V and J genes are TRBV14 and TRBJ2-7; TRBD1 is a possible D gene (6 bases). This CDR3 contains 16 residues. V shed 0 bases and J shed 3 bases, with 15 bases lying between them. CDR1 is SGHDN, CDR2 FVKESK, per germline. CDR3 region: CASSQEGAGALYEQYF. The CDR3 nucleotides read TGTGCCAGCAGCCAAGAGGGGGCAGGGGCTCTCTACGAGCAGTACTTC.